This entry is about one T cell receptor beta chain. The CDR3 loop spans 13 amino acids. Between the trimmed V and J ends, which lost 0 bases and 1 base, there was a span of 4 bases. Germline V CDR1 and CDR2: SGDLS, YYNGEE. This sample is part of a study of early T cells in non-severe SARS-CoV-2 infection. Study overall: Unsorted whole-blood RNA was sequenced in bulk, leaving chains unpaired.

Each single cDNA molecule received a unique molecular identifier. TCRdb recomputed calls from the 5' RACE reads with MiXCR, one row per CDR3 protein. The table records tens of thousands of distinct CDR3 sequences, around 20% of them present only once. This sequence originates from an adult who was a healthcare worker with PCR-confirmed SARS-CoV-2 infection or an uninfected control (not recorded which). The sequenced sample was whole blood, obtained at baseline. V and J are TRBV9 and TRBJ2-5; D unresolved. CDR3 sequence: CASSVDTQETQYF. In DNA form, the CDR3 reads TGTGCCAGCAGCGTAGACACCCAAGAGACCCAGTACTTC.